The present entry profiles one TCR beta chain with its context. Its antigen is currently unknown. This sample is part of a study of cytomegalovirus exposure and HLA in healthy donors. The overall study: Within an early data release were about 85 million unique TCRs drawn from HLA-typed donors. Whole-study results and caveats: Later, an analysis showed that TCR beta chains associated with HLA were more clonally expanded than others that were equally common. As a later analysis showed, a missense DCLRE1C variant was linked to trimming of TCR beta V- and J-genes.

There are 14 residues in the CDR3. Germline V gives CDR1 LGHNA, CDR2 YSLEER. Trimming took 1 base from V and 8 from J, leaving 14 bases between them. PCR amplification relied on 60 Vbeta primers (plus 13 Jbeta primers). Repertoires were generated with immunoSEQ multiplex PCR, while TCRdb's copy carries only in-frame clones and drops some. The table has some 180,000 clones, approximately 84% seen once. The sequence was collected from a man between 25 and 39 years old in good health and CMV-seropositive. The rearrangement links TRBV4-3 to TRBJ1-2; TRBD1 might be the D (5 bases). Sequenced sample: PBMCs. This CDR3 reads CASSQAAGPNGYTF. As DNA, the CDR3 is TGCGCCAGCAGCCAAGCTGCAGGGCCTAACGGCTACACCTTC.